What follows is one T cell receptor beta chain and its context. The CDR3 runs to 15 residues. Trimming cost V 4 bases and J 0 bases; bases outside gene matches: 3. Germline CDR1 SGHTA, CDR2 FQGTGA. This sample was included in a study of T cell responses to AZD1222 COVID-19 vaccine. TCRdb keeps only in-frame clones here, not all; method: immunoSEQ multiplex PCR. The table lists under 110,000 clones, more than 70% of them singletons. The receptor was isolated from an adult in good health. Sequencing was performed on peripheral blood, taken on day 0 of AZD1222 vaccination. The chain employs TRBV7-3 and TRBJ1-1; 9 bases align to TRBD1. Written as DNA, the CDR3 is TGTGCCAGCAGCTCCGGGACAGGGTTGAACACTGAAGCTTTCTTT. Protein: CASSSGTGLNTEAFF.